This T cell receptor (beta chain) was recorded in a study of CD8 T cells in ankylosing spondylitis. Trimming took 5 bases from V and 4 from J; bases not matched to a gene: 4. Germline CDR1 and CDR2: SEHNR and FQNEAQ (reference sequence). The CDR3 sequence is 13 residues long. MiXCR, applied by TCRdb to the 5' RACE reads, yields one record per CDR3 protein. The sample has some 270,000 distinct CDR3 sequences; 30% to 35% are singletons. The study's findings and limits: In synovial fluid and blood from reactive arthritis, some motif variants were previously reported. Matched ankylosing spondylitis synovial fluid reportedly contained a significantly enriched population of disease-linked clones. The study identified a TCR beta motif of roughly eight highly homologous variants that appeared characteristic of ankylosing spondylitis blood.

Concerning this clonotype: Its cognate antigen is unknown.

Specimen: blood, either unsorted or a sorted T cell fraction (not recorded which). This receptor was taken from a male donor with ankylosing spondylitis or in good health (not recorded which). The chain recombines TRBV7-9 with TRBJ1-2, with 7 bases matching TRBD1. CDR3 nucleotides: TGTGCCAGCAGCGGGACAGAGGTCTATGGCTACACCTTC. Its translation is CASSGTEVYGYTF.